What follows describes a single T cell receptor beta chain. What it binds is not known. It may be a read error: a sequence one base away is much more abundant. Clones were read by immunoSEQ multiplex PCR, and TCRdb kept only the in-frame ones, dropping some. The repertoire includes about 110,000 clones, about 72% of them detected once, and roughly a quarter sits in the top ten. Germline loops: CDR1 SEHNR, CDR2 FQNEAQ (reference sequence). Between the trimmed V and J ends, which lost 1 base and 3 bases, there was a span of 3 bases. The CDR3 has 12 residues. The sample belongs to a study of shared clonotypes between healthy human individuals. Study outcomes and limitations: Shared across a handful of donors were around 5% of the naive CD4 clonotypes.

V gene TRBV7-9 combines with J gene TRBJ1-2; D unclear. The specimen sequenced was memory CD8+ T cells sorted from blood. The subset: CD45RO+ cells pooled with CCR7-negative TemRA cells. This clonotype was sampled from a woman aged 25 to 45 in good health. The CDR3 DNA follows: TGTGCCAGCAGCTTAGGGGACTATGGCTACACCTTC. Its protein product is CASSLGDYGYTF.